The present T cell receptor beta chain was sequenced within a study of shared T cell receptors in the human thymus. Generated by immunoSEQ multiplex PCR, the TCRdb table keeps only in-frame clones and is missing some. The sample gives about 610,000 clones, 85% to 90% of which show up once; 0.0095% to 0.012% is in the top ten. The sample was also reused in another study, on human thymus T cells. That report notes: Thymic tissue was derived from resections collected during corrective heart surgery. Thymic as well as blood repertoires seemed to favor certain V and J genes unevenly.

The source material was thymocytes. The TCR was taken from a boy under two years old with a congenital heart defect.

CDR3 sequence: CASSTPGQGHEQYF. CDR3 nucleotide sequence: TGTGCCAGTAGCACTCCGGGACAGGGGCACGAGCAGTACTTC. The chain recombines TRBV19 with TRBJ2-7, with 10 bases that match TRBD1. V shed 6 bases and J 5 bases; nucleotides not matched to a gene: 7. Germline V gene lookup returns CDR1 LNHDA and CDR2 SQIVND (reference sequence). This CDR3 comprises 14 residues. Filled out from reference TRBV19 and TRBJ2-7, the complete variable domain reads DGGITQSPKYLFRKEGQNVTLSCEQNLNHDAMYWYRQDPGQGLRLIYYSQIVNDFQKGDIAEGYSVSREKKESFPLTVTSAQKNPTAFYLCASSTPGQGHEQYFGPGTRLTVT.